The 25 T cell receptor beta chains listed next were all sequenced from one sample in a study of control samples from healthy donors and cancer patients (dated by TCRdb to about 2020). To prepare the library, the immunoSEQ multiplex PCR assay was applied. TCRdb took this table from immuneACCESS and kept in-frame rearrangements with V and J called. Such tables lack part of the clones; where checked against another copy, unresolved V genes explain under half of the gap, and the rest is unexplained. Counted in this sample were fewer than 150,000 clones; over 75% of them appeared once. Clones ranked in the top ten supply more than 2% of the sample. Sample: blood. Receptors originate from a man in his late teens or twenties in good health.

The chain employs TRBV2 and TRBJ1-1, with D uncertain. The CDR3 extends over 14 amino acids. The germline V gene encodes CDR1 SNHLY and CDR2 FYNNEI. V gave up 2 bases and J gave up 2 bases, with 9 bases separating them. The CDR3: CASSESSGNTEAFF. The CDR3 DNA follows: TGTGCCAGCAGTGAATCGTCAGGAAACACTGAAGCTTTCTTT.

This clone was detected once. The V and J genes are TRBV19 and TRBJ2-1, with D perhaps matching TRBD2 (6 bases). Germline values: CDR1 LNHDA, CDR2 SQIVND (reference sequence). Trimming left V 0 bases short and J 3 bases short, with 12 bases between. This CDR3 is 16 amino acids long. The CDR3 DNA follows: TGTGCCAGTAGTATAGAAGGGACTGACCGCTACAATGAGCAGTTCTTC. Amino acids: CASSIEGTDRYNEQFF. Filled out from reference TRBV19 and TRBJ2-1, the complete variable domain reads DGGITQSPKYLFRKEGQNVTLSCEQNLNHDAMYWYRQDPGQGLRLIYYSQIVNDFQKGDIAEGYSVSREKKESFPLTVTSAQKNPTAFYLCASSIEGTDRYNEQFFGPGTRLTVL.

V gene TRBV5-5 combines with J gene TRBJ2-7; TRBD2 aligns across 7 bases. Germline V gene lookup returns CDR1 SGHKS and CDR2 YYEKEE (reference sequence). Trimming removed 1 base from V and 4 bases from J; junction bases left unmatched: 5. The CDR3 is 14 amino acids. CDR3 sequence reads: CASSLSGAFYEQYV. The CDR3, as DNA: TGTGCCAGCAGCTTGAGCGGGGCTTTTTACGAGCAGTACGTC.

J is TRBJ2-5 and V is TRBV27; 7 nucleotides line up with TRBD2. The CDR3 has 13 residues. Germline V gene lookup returns CDR1 MNHEY and CDR2 SMNVEV (reference sequence). With V trimmed by 11 bases and J by 4 bases, 10 bases remained unmatched. In nucleotides, the CDR3 is TGTGCCGGTCCGGGGGGACTGGTAGAGACCCAGTACTTC. It yields the protein CAGPGGLVETQYF.

The gene calls are TRBV9 and TRBJ1-3, with D possibly matching TRBD1 (6 bases). The CDR3 has 15 residues. Germline-derived CDR1 and CDR2 are SGDLS and YYNGEE. With 3 bases removed from V and 4 bases from J, the gap between germline ends came to 14 bases. The CDR3 reads CASSAQGGSGNTIYF. The DNA of the CDR3 is TGTGCCAGCAGCGCACAGGGCGGATCCGGAAACACCATATATTTT. Drawing the rest from reference TRBV9 and TRBJ1-3, the complete variable domain is DSGVTQTPKHLITATGQRVTLRCSPRSGDLSVYWYQQSLDQGLQFLIQYYNGEERAKGNILERFSAQQFPDLHSELNLSSLELGDSALYFCASSAQGGSGNTIYFGEGSWLTVV.

The chain employs TRBV4-1 and TRBJ1-5; 7 bases map to TRBD1. J gave up 0 bases and V 0 bases, and 11 bases lay outside the gene matches. The CDR3 loop spans 19 amino acids. Germline CDR1 and CDR2: MGHRA and YSYEKL. Written as DNA, the CDR3 is TGCGCCAGCAGCCAAGACCCCGACAGGGCAGACTATAGCAATCAGCCCCAGCATTTT. Protein: CASSQDPDRADYSNQPQHF.

The chain employs TRBV6-5 and TRBJ2-2, with D perhaps TRBD1 (6 bases). The length of the CDR3 is 14 residues. Between the trimmed V and J ends, which lost 7 bases and 0 bases, there was a span of 9 bases. The germline gives CDR1 MNHEY, CDR2 SVGAGI. As DNA, the CDR3 is TGTGCCAGCATCAACAGGGCGAACACCGGGGAGCTGTTTTTT. It encodes CASINRANTGELFF.

The chain couples TRBV28 to TRBJ2-5; a possible D gene is TRBD2 (6 bases). Germline V gene lookup returns CDR1 MDHEN and CDR2 SYDVKM. There are 18 residues in the CDR3. Deletions cut 4 bases from V and 1 base from J, with 22 bases between. The CDR3 here is CASSSIPLGGGSQETQYF. The CDR3 DNA sequence: TGTGCCAGCAGTTCTATCCCCTTGGGGGGAGGAAGCCAAGAGACCCAGTACTTC. Variable domain in full (rest from reference TRBV28 and TRBJ2-5): DVKVTQSSRYLVKRTGEKVFLECVQDMDHENMFWYRQDPGLGLRLIYFSYDVKMKEKGDIPEGYSVSREKKERFSLILESASTNQTSMYLCASSSIPLGGGSQETQYFGPGTRLLVL.

This clone was seen once. This chain links TRBV2 with TRBJ2-3; tentatively, D is TRBD1 or TRBD2 (5 bases each). The CDR3 spans 13 residues. V was trimmed by 10 bases and J by 2 bases, leaving 13 bases between them. Germline CDR1 SNHLY, CDR2 FYNNEI. The CDR3 region has the DNA TGTGCCACCAAGGGACCGTCCACAGATACGCAGTATTTT. Amino acid sequence: CATKGPSTDTQYF. Filled out from reference TRBV2 and TRBJ2-3, the complete variable domain reads EPEVTQTPSHQVTQMGQEVILRCVPISNHLYFYWYRQILGQKVEFLVSFYNNEISEKSEIFDDQFSVERPDGSNFTLKIRSTKLEDSAMYFCATKGPSTDTQYFGPGTRLTVL.

The chain carries TRBV11-3 and TRBJ2-5, with 7 bases that match TRBD1. Germline CDR1 is SGHNT and CDR2 is YENEEA. J gave up 4 bases and V 6 bases, and 5 bases lay outside the gene matches. The CDR3 extends over 13 amino acids. The CDR3 loop reads CASSGNRGETQYF. CDR3 nucleotide sequence: TGTGCCAGCAGTGGGAACAGGGGAGAGACCCAGTACTTC.

This chain connects TRBV19 to TRBJ2-5; D ambiguous. The CDR3 is made up of 12 amino acids. Germline CDR1 is LNHDA and CDR2 is SQIVND (reference sequence). Trimming left V 3 bases short and J 5 bases short, with 7 bases between. The CDR3, as DNA: TGTGCCAGTAGTATTAATAGTGAGACCCAGTACTTC. It specifies CASSINSETQYF.

This chain uses TRBV10-1 with TRBJ2-2; TRBD1 might be the D (5 bases). This CDR3 has 18 residues. Trimming removed 6 bases from V and 6 bases from J, with 26 bases in between. Germline CDR1 WNHNN, CDR2 SYGVQD (reference sequence). The CDR3, as DNA: TGCGCCAGCAGCAAAGGGGATTGGGAACTACAAGCCGCCGGGGAGCTGTTTTTT. It is translated as CASSKGDWELQAAGELFF.

The count of this clone is one. The chain has TRBV4-3 and TRBJ1-5; no firm D call. Trimming removed 0 bases from V and 1 base from J, with 7 bases in between. The CDR3 length is 15 residues. In germline, CDR1 is LGHNA, CDR2 YSLEER. In nucleotides, the CDR3 is TGCGCCAGCAGCCAAGAACGTTACAGCAATCAGCCCCAGCATTTT. Translating gives CASSQERYSNQPQHF.

The CDR3 spells CASSLSDSPLHF. In DNA form, the CDR3 reads TGTGCCAGCAGTTTAAGCGATTCACCCCTCCACTTT. This chain connects TRBV12-3 or TRBV12-4 to TRBJ1-6, with no clear D. The CDR3 is 12 residues long. V was pared by 2 bases and J by 8 bases, with 4 bases between.

The rearrangement uses TRBV5-1 and TRBJ2-5; 12 positions match TRBD1. CDR3 length: 17 residues. V dropped 4 bases and J dropped 5; count of bases not matched to a gene: 12. Per germline, CDR1 SGHRS and CDR2 YFSETQ. The CDR3 nucleotides are TGCGCCAGCAGCAATACTCCCGGGACAGGGGGCTTGGAGACCCAGTACTTC. Encoded protein: CASSNTPGTGGLETQYF.

This chain uses TRBV28 with TRBJ2-5; tentatively, D is TRBD1 (7 bases). This CDR3 is 17 amino acids long. Looked up from germline, CDR1 is MDHEN and CDR2 is SYDVKM. The ends were cut back, 6 bases at V and 5 bases at J, with 25 bases in the middle. The CDR3 nucleotides read TGTGCCAGCAGGGGGCGGGACAGCCAGTATGGTTTGGAGACCCAGTACTTC. Translated, it gives CASRGRDSQYGLETQYF.

The CDR3 region is CASSRGANYNEQFF. CDR3 nucleotide sequence: TGTGCCAGCAGCCGGGGGGCGAACTACAATGAGCAGTTCTTC. The chain recombines TRBV9 with TRBJ2-1, with TRBD2 as a possible D gene (7 bases). The CDR3 has 14 amino acids. V lost 4 bases and J lost 3, with 11 bases in between. Germline-derived CDR1 and CDR2 are SGDLS and YYNGEE.

The chain carries TRBV5-1 and TRBJ1-3, with D uncertain. The V gene's germline CDR1 is SGHRS and CDR2 YFSETQ. V lost 4 bases and J lost 11, with 19 bases in between. The CDR3 has 14 residues. The CDR3 spells CASSPQVDEGAIYF. As DNA, the CDR3 is TGCGCCAGCAGCCCCCAGGTGGACGAAGGTGCCATATATTTT.

This clone was seen a handful of times. The chain carries TRBV25-1 and TRBJ2-3; D uncertain. The CDR3 extends over 12 amino acids. V gave up 4 bases and J gave up 0 bases, with 2 bases separating them. The germline gives CDR1 MGHDK, CDR2 SYGVNS. The CDR3: CASSGSTDTQYF. CDR3 in DNA: TGTGCCAGCAGTGGTAGCACAGATACGCAGTATTTT.

The V call is TRBV11-2, the J call TRBJ1-5; unclear D gene. Trimming took 0 bases from V and 6 from J, leaving 12 bases between them. This CDR3 is 15 amino acids long. Looked up from germline, CDR1 is SGHAT and CDR2 is FQNNGV. Written as DNA, the CDR3 is TGTGCCAGCAGCTTAGATTTACGCCCGGGTCAGCCCCAGCATTTT. This encodes CASSLDLRPGQPQHF.

This sequence joins TRBV12-3 or TRBV12-4 and TRBJ1-6, with D unclear. The CDR3 sequence is 12 residues long. V dropped 5 bases and J dropped 14 bases, with 13 bases sitting between them. The CDR3 region has the DNA TGTGCCAGCAGTACCGGACCTTCGGCCCTCCACTTT. This gives the protein CASSTGPSALHF.

This chain uses TRBV28 with TRBJ1-4; 10 bases map to TRBD1. Trimming cost V 8 bases and J 8 bases; bases outside gene matches: 11. This CDR3 spans 15 amino acids. Per germline, CDR1 MDHEN and CDR2 SYDVKM. The CDR3 is CASRSSRDRGEKLFF. DNA of the CDR3: TGTGCCAGCCGATCATCCCGGGACAGGGGAGAAAAACTGTTTTTT.

As to this clone: At one end the junction does not follow the germline gene, possibly because of a read error. The same CDR3 also results from other DNA sequences found in this sample. The rearrangement uses TRBV2 and TRBJ2-7; D gene unclear. The CDR3 consists of 14 residues. Germline assignment: CDR1 SNHLY and CDR2 FYNNEI. CDR3 sequence (DNA): TGCGCCAGCAGTGAGCGACTCAAGTCGAACGAGCAGTACTTC. Its protein is CASSERLKSNEQYF.

This chain joins TRBV6-2 or TRBV6-3 and TRBJ2-7; 11 positions match TRBD2. V gave up 4 bases and J gave up 4 bases; unmatched junction bases: 3. The CDR3 covers 14 residues. Germline V CDR1 and CDR2: MNHEY, SVGEGT. The CDR3 DNA follows: TGTGCCAGCAGTTTGGCTAGCGGGAGGTACGAGCAGTACGTC. It yields the protein CASSLASGRYEQYV.

The J gene is TRBJ2-2, the V gene TRBV4-3, with D unresolved. Germline CDR1 and CDR2: LGHNA and YSLEER. The CDR3 is made up of 15 amino acids. Trimming stripped 0 bases from V and 7 bases from J, with 12 bases between. This chain's CDR3 is CASSQDRNLGGELFF. The CDR3 nucleotides read TGCGCCAGCAGCCAAGATAGGAATCTGGGCGGGGAGCTGTTTTTT.